This T cell receptor beta chain was profiled in a study of blood T cell repertoires in COVID-19. Cohort placement rested on clinical history that participants reported themselves. Each exposed participant met a COVID-19 case in the 2 weeks preceding study entry. Germline V CDR1 and CDR2: SEHNR, FQNEAQ (reference sequence). Trimming removed 5 bases at V and 4 bases at J, with 17 bases between. There are 15 residues in the CDR3. Method: immunoSEQ multiplex PCR; TCRdb's copy keeps in-frame clones and lacks some. The profile shows 250,000 or so clones, roughly 80% of them singletons. The chain couples TRBV7-9 to TRBJ1-1; a weak D match, TRBD1 (5 bases). Material for sequencing was PBMCs or T cells enriched from blood (not recorded which). This TCR derives from a woman aged 40 to 50 who had been exposed to COVID-19. CDR3 in DNA: TGTGCCAGCAGCCCGAGGGCGGGGGTTAGCACTGAAGCTTTCTTT. Its protein is CASSPRAGVSTEAFF.